Listed below are T cell receptor beta chains from one sample, sequenced in a study of blood T cell repertoires in COVID-19. The data were produced by immunoSEQ multiplex PCR, yet TCRdb's version contains in-frame clones alone and is incomplete. The sample carries approximately 330,000 clones, around 90% recorded once. The sequencing sample was made of peripheral blood. Every receptor here comes from a young man with COVID-19, enrolled during active disease. CDR3s include the opening cysteine and the closing phenylalanine or tryptophan. The D gene is left open where the match is weak. Not every row has a clone size; where given, it reads once, few, many or a size class.

v_call,j_call,clone_size,d_call,cdr3_aa,cdr3_nt
TRBV5-4,TRBJ2-2,.,.,CASSLATPGPGELFF,TGTGCCAGCAGCTTGGCAACTCCAGGGCCCGGGGAGCTGTTTTTT
TRBV19,TRBJ2-7,.,TRBD1,CASSTTGFDEQYF,TGTGCCAGTAGTACGACAGGGTTCGACGAGCAGTACTTC
TRBV10-1,TRBJ2-1,.,TRBD2,CASSEPRMDRTSGRAEEQFF,TGCGCCAGCAGTGAGCCACGAATGGATCGGACTAGCGGGAGGGCGGAAGAGCAGTTCTTC
TRBV13,TRBJ1-1,.,.,CASSLGPEEGSDEAFF,TGTGCCAGCAGCTTAGGACCCGAGGAGGGGTCGGACGAAGCTTTCTTT
TRBV6-5,TRBJ2-1,.,.,CATAQGSSYNEQFF,TGTGCCACCGCACAGGGCAGCTCCTACAATGAGCAGTTCTTC
TRBV7-8,TRBJ1-2,.,TRBD1,CASSLDRGENYGYTF,TGTGCCAGCAGCTTGGACAGGGGGGAGAACTATGGCTACACCTTC
TRBV9,TRBJ2-3,once,TRBD1,CASSPRQGAGGDTQYF,TGTGCCAGCAGCCCAAGACAGGGGGCTGGGGGAGATACGCAGTATTTT
TRBV9,TRBJ2-3,.,TRBD2,CASSVGWASGSSGGTDTQYF,TGTGCCAGCAGCGTAGGTTGGGCTAGCGGGAGTTCGGGTGGCACAGATACGCAGTATTTT
TRBV3-1/TRBV3-2,TRBJ2-3,.,.,CASSILTGDTQYF,TGTGCCAGCAGCATTCTGACGGGAGATACGCAGTATTTT
TRBV7-9,TRBJ2-1,.,TRBD1,CASSLARGYSSSLNEQFF,TGTGCCAGCAGCTTAGCCAGGGGGTACAGTTCATCGTTAAATGAGCAGTTCTTC
TRBV28,TRBJ1-4,.,.,CASSLPDRSNEKLFF,TGTGCCAGCAGTTTACCCGACAGGTCTAATGAAAAACTGTTTTTT
TRBV30,TRBJ1-5,.,TRBD1,CAWNTGVFNQPQHF,TGTGCCTGGAATACAGGGGTCTTCAATCAGCCCCAGCATTTT
TRBV7-8,TRBJ1-2,.,.,CASSFQEDSVYGYTF,TGTGCCAGCAGCTTCCAAGAAGACAGCGTCTATGGCTACACCTTC
TRBV7-2,TRBJ2-7,.,TRBD1,CASSRPGQGTYEQYF,TGTGCCAGCAGCCGCCCGGGACAGGGGACCTACGAGCAGTACTTC
TRBV15,TRBJ2-3,.,.,CATSRTGGDTDTQYF,TGTGCCACCAGCAGGACGGGGGGCGACACAGATACGCAGTATTTT
TRBV3-1/TRBV3-2,TRBJ2-7,few,.,CASSPLLPNHPYEQYF,TGTGCCAGCAGCCCATTACTACCCAATCACCCCTACGAGCAGTACTTC
TRBV12-3/TRBV12-4,TRBJ1-2,.,.,CASSLSGHGYTF,TGTGCCAGCAGTTTGAGCGGGCATGGCTACACCTTC
TRBV6-2/TRBV6-3,TRBJ2-1,.,TRBD2,CASSTTAGGLYNEQFF,TGTGCCAGCAGCACTACAGCGGGGGGACTCTACAATGAGCAGTTCTTC
TRBV7-2,TRBJ2-5,.,.,CASSPTGRETQYF,TGTGCCAGCAGCCCCACAGGGCGGGAGACCCAGTACTTC
TRBV19,TRBJ2-3,.,TRBD1,CASSDRGWPNAQYF,TGTGCCAGTAGTGACAGGGGTTGGCCCAATGCGCAGTATTTT
TRBV28,TRBJ2-3,.,TRBD1,CASATTGTDTQYF,TGTGCCAGCGCCACGACAGGGACAGATACGCAGTATTTT
TRBV5-1,TRBJ2-2,.,TRBD2,CASRPRSGGWTGELFF,TGCGCCAGCAGACCCCGCAGCGGGGGGTGGACCGGGGAGCTGTTTTTT
TRBV11-3,TRBJ1-5,.,.,CASSLDSDRPNQPQHF,TGTGCCAGCAGCTTAGACTCGGACAGACCCAATCAGCCCCAGCATTTT
TRBV7-2,TRBJ2-5,.,.,CASSLARNQETQYF,TGTGCCAGCAGCTTAGCGCGTAACCAAGAGACCCAGTACTTC
TRBV6-2/TRBV6-3,TRBJ1-1,.,.,CASSSRGTVNTEAFF,TGTGCCAGCAGTTCACGGGGGACGGTGAACACTGAAGCTTTCTTT
TRBV3-1/TRBV3-2,TRBJ1-2,few,.,CASSRGLEGYTF,TGTGCCAGCAGCCGAGGGCTCGAGGGCTACACCTTC
TRBV5-1,TRBJ2-1,.,.,CASSGATGLSYNEQFF,TGCGCCAGCAGCGGCGCCACAGGGTTATCCTACAATGAGCAGTTCTTC
TRBV24-1,TRBJ2-1,.,.,CATREGGEQFF,TGTGCCACCAGAGAGGGAGGTGAGCAGTTCTTC
TRBV27,TRBJ2-1,.,TRBD1,CASSLPGQPYNEQFF,TGTGCCAGCAGTTTACCGGGACAGCCTTACAATGAGCAGTTCTTC
TRBV7-2,TRBJ2-6,.,.,CASSLDTASGANVLTF,TGTGCCAGCAGCTTAGACACAGCCTCTGGGGCCAACGTCCTGACTTTC
TRBV5-1,TRBJ1-5,.,.,CASSLTPGGQPQHF,TGCGCCAGCAGCTTGACCCCAGGTGGGCAGCCCCAGCATTTT
TRBV6-5,TRBJ1-1,.,.,CASSPLGGPKEAFF,TGTGCCAGCAGCCCCCTAGGGGGTCCAAAGGAAGCTTTCTTT
TRBV7-3,TRBJ2-7,.,.,CASSLGGSDYEQYF,TGTGCCAGCAGCTTAGGGGGCAGCGACTACGAGCAGTACTTC
TRBV15,TRBJ1-4,once,.,CATSGRVGNEKLFF,TGTGCCACCAGCGGCAGGGTGGGTAATGAAAAACTGTTTTTT
TRBV3-1/TRBV3-2,TRBJ2-7,once,.,CASGRQGSGYEQYF,TGTGCCAGCGGAAGGCAGGGGTCGGGATACGAGCAGTACTTC
TRBV6-2/TRBV6-3,TRBJ2-2,.,TRBD1,CASSSGQGATGELFF,TGTGCCAGCAGTTCTGGACAGGGGGCTACCGGGGAGCTGTTTTTT
TRBV10-3,TRBJ1-1,.,.,CAISEDGDLYTEAFF,TGTGCCATCAGTGAGGACGGGGATTTGTACACTGAAGCTTTCTTT
TRBV28,TRBJ1-4,.,.,CASSFSPLDTVGEKLFF,TGTGCCAGCAGTTTCTCTCCCCTGGACACGGTCGGCGAAAAACTGTTTTTT
TRBV3-1/TRBV3-2,TRBJ1-2,few,TRBD1,CASSTGTGLIRGYTF,TGTGCCAGCAGTACCGGGACAGGATTAATTCGTGGCTACACCTTC
TRBV3-1/TRBV3-2,TRBJ2-1,.,TRBD2,CASSQTSGFYNEQFF,TGTGCCAGCAGCCAAACTAGCGGGTTCTACAATGAGCAGTTCTTC
TRBV4-2,TRBJ2-3,.,.,CASSQDGEWSTDTQYF,TGTGCCAGCAGCCAAGATGGGGAGTGGAGCACAGATACGCAGTATTTT
TRBV7-2,TRBJ2-3,.,.,CASSLARPTTYTQYF,TGTGCCAGCAGCTTAGCGCGCCCCACTACGTATACGCAGTATTTT
TRBV24-1,TRBJ2-3,.,TRBD2,CATSSTSAPTDTQYF,TGTGCCACCAGTTCTACTAGCGCGCCCACAGATACGCAGTATTTT
TRBV4-1,TRBJ1-1,.,TRBD1,CASTTGVGMNTEAFF,TGCGCCAGCACAACAGGGGTGGGGATGAACACTGAAGCTTTCTTT
TRBV7-2,TRBJ2-7,.,TRBD1,CASSPRQGGYEQYF,TGTGCCAGCAGCCCCCGACAGGGTGGGTACGAGCAGTACTTC
TRBV9,TRBJ2-1,.,TRBD2,CASSRGLELFNEQFF,TGTGCCAGCAGCCGAGGACTAGAGCTCTTCAATGAGCAGTTCTTC
TRBV5-1,TRBJ1-2,.,TRBD1,CASSLAPGQLWNTNYGYTF,TGCGCCAGCAGCTTGGCTCCGGGACAGCTATGGAATACTAACTATGGCTACACCTTC
TRBV4-2,TRBJ1-1,once,.,CASLPHRVWGTEAFF,TGTGCCAGCCTTCCACACAGGGTATGGGGCACTGAAGCTTTCTTT
TRBV6-2/TRBV6-3,TRBJ1-5,few,.,CASSVREGNQPQHF,TGTGCCAGCAGTGTCAGGGAAGGGAATCAGCCCCAGCATTTT
TRBV18,TRBJ2-7,.,.,CASFQGSEQYF,TGTGCCAGCTTCCAGGGGTCCGAGCAGTACTTC
TRBV10-3,TRBJ2-5,.,TRBD1,CAISPGQAIQETQYF,TGTGCCATCAGTCCTGGACAGGCCATTCAAGAGACCCAGTACTTC